The present T cell receptor (beta chain) was sequenced within a study of blood T cell repertoires in COVID-19. TCRdb keeps only in-frame clones here, not all; method: immunoSEQ multiplex PCR. The sample holds a few hundred thousand clones; less than 90% are singletons and the top ten take about 4.5%. This clone was observed a single time. The TCR was taken from a man in his fifties or sixties who had recovered from COVID-19. The sample taken for sequencing was peripheral blood.

The CDR3 protein is CSADWGNTIYF. The CDR3 DNA sequence: TGCAGTGCAGACTGGGGAAACACCATATATTTT. V gene TRBV20-1 combines with J gene TRBJ1-3; D is undetermined. This CDR3 has 11 amino acids. V was trimmed by 6 bases and J by 4 bases, leaving 7 bases between them. Germline-derived CDR1 and CDR2 are DFQATT and SNEGSKA (reference sequence).